What follows are 2 T cell receptor beta chains derived from one specimen sequenced in a study of cytomegalovirus exposure and HLA in healthy donors. The PCR used 60 Vbeta and 13 Jbeta primers. Repertoires were generated with immunoSEQ multiplex PCR, while TCRdb's copy carries only in-frame clones and drops some. The sample includes 100,000 to 150,000 clones, about 72% of them seen just once. The specimen sequenced was PBMCs. Receptor source: a female donor in good health and CMV-seronegative.

The gene calls are TRBV7-8 and TRBJ2-3; 11 positions agree with TRBD2. CDR1 SGHVS and CDR2 FQNEAQ come from the germline V gene. The ends lost 4 bases at V and 3 bases at J; junction bases unmatched: 6. The CDR3 length is 16 residues. CDR3 sequence: CASSSVAGGRTDTQYF. CDR3 DNA sequence: TGTGCCAGCAGCTCGGTAGCGGGAGGGAGGACAGATACGCAGTATTTT. Full variable domain (missing parts from reference TRBV7-8 and TRBJ2-3): GAGVSQSPRYKVAKRGQDVALRCDPISGHVSLFWYQQALGQGPEFLTYFQNEAQLDKSGLPSDRFFAERPEGSVSTLKIQRTQQEDSAVYLCASSSVAGGRTDTQYFGPGTRLTVL.

Of note for this clone: One junction end does not reproduce the germline sequence, and a read error may be involved. J is TRBJ2-2 and V is TRBV7-7; D may be TRBD2 (7 bases). Germline CDR1 reads SSHAT; CDR2 reads FNYEAQ (reference sequence). The CDR3 loop spans 16 amino acids. CDR3 in DNA: TGTGCTAGCAGCTTAACGTCAGGGGAGGGGGCCGGGGAGCTGTTTTTT. This gives the protein CASSLTSGEGAGELFF.